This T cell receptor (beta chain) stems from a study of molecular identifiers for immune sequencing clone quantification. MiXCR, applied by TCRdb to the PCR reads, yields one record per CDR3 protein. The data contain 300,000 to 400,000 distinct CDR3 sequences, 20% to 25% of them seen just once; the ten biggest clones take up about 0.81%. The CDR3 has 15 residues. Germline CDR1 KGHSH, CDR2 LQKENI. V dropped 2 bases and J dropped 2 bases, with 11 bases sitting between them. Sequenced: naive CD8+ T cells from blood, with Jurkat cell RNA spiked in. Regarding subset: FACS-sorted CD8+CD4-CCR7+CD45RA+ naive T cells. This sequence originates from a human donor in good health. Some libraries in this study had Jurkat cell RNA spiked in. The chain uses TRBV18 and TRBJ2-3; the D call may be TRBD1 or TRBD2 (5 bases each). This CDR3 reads CASSPWDGTTDTQYF. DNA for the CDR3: TGTGCCAGCTCACCATGGGACGGGACCACAGATACGCAGTATTTT. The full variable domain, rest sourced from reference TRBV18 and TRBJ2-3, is NAGVMQNPRHLVRRRGQEARLRCSPMKGHSHVYWYRQLPEEGLKFMVYLQKENIIDESGMPKERFSAEFPKEGPSILRIQQVVRGDSAAYFCASSPWDGTTDTQYFGPGTRLTVL.